The present entry profiles one T cell receptor (beta chain) with its context. The antigen is not known. CDR3 length: 13 residues. The germline CDR1 and CDR2 sequences are SNHLY and FYNNEI. Trimming pared 1 base from V and 8 bases from J, leaving 8 bases between. This specimen belongs to a study of shared clonotypes between healthy human individuals. Findings and caveats of the study: Rarefaction showed sorted-subset sequencing was incomplete despite large depth. Non-shared clonotypes displayed generation probabilities falling below those of clonotypes present in all four donors.

Both subsets, CD45RA+ naive and CD45RA-negative memory, were split from the CD4+ cells. Generated by immunoSEQ multiplex PCR, the TCRdb table keeps only in-frame clones and is missing some. The sample lists 2.5 million or so clones; roughly nine tenths were seen once. This chain uses TRBV2 with TRBJ1-4; no firm D call. This receptor was obtained from a man younger than 35 in good health. Sequenced input: naive CD4+ T cells sorted from blood. Documented subset: CD45RA+ positively selected. CDR3 protein: CASSEVRLEKLFF. The CDR3 coding sequence is TGTGCCAGCAGTGAAGTGAGGTTGGAAAAACTGTTTTTT.